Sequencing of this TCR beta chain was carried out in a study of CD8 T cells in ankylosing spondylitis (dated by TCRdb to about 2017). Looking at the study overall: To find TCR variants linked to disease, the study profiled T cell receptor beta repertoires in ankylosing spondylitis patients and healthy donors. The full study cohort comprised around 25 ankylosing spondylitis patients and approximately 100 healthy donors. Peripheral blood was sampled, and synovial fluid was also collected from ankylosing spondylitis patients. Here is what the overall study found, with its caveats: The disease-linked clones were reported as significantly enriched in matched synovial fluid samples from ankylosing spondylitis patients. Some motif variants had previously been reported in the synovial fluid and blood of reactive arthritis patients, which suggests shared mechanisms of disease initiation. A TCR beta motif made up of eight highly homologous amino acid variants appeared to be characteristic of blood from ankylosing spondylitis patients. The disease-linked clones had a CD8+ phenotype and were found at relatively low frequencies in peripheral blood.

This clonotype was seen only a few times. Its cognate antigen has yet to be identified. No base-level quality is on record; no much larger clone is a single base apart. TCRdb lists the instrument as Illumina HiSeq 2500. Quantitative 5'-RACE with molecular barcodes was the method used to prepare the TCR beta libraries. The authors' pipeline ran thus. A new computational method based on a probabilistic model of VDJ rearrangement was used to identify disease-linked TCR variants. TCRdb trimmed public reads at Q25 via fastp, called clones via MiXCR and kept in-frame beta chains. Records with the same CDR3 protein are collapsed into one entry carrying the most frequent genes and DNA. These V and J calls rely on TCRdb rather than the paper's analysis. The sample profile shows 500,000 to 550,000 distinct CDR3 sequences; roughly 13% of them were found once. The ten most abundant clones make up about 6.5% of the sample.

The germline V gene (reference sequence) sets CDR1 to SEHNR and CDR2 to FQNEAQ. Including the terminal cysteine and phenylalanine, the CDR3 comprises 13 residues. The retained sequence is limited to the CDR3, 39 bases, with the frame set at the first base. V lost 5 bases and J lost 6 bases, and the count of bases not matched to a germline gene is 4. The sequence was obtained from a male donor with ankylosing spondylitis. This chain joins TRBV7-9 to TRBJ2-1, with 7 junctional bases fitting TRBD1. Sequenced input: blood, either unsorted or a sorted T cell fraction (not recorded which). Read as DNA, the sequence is TGTGCCAGCAGCGCCAGGGACAGCAATGAGCAGTTCTTC. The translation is CASSARDSNEQFF. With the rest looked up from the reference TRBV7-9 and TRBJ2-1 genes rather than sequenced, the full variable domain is DTGVSQNPRHKITKRGQNVTFRCDPISEHNRLYWYRQTLGQGPEFLTYFQNEAQLEKSRLLSDRFSAERPKGSFSTLEIQRTEQGDSAMYLCASSARDSNEQFFGPGTRLTVL.